This is a list of T cell receptor beta chains from one sample in a study of OX40 agonist ivuxolimab in advanced cancers. Clones were sequenced by immunoSEQ multiplex PCR, and TCRdb holds only the in-frame ones, with some missing. The sample includes about 80,000 clones, around 87% seen only once; the top ten take about 0.25%. Here the sequenced sample was CD4+ or CD8+ T cells sorted from blood, taken in a trial of the OX40 agonist ivuxolimab. These receptors were collected from an adult with an advanced solid tumor such as melanoma, head and neck, liver or kidney cancer. The CDR3 runs from the conserved cysteine through the conserved F or W. The order of the fields is D gene, J gene, V gene, clone size, CDR3 DNA, CDR3 protein. A D gene is named only where the DNA matches it firmly. The size entry is marked missing in some rows and otherwise reads once, few, many or a size class.

>TRBD2|TRBJ2-7|TRBV10-1|NA
TGCGCCAGCAGTGCGGGCGGGAGTCGAGGCGAGCAGTACTTC
CASSAGGSRGEQYF
>TRBD1|TRBJ2-5|TRBV4-3|once
TGCGCCAGCAGCCGGTTACAGGGGGGTGAGACCCAGTACTTC
CASSRLQGGETQYF
>TRBD1|TRBJ1-5|TRBV4-1|NA
TGCGCCAGCAGCCAAGAAGGGATTGCCTGGGGGACAGGGGGACCTCAGCCCCAGCATTTT
CASSQEGIAWGTGGPQPQHF
>TRBD2|TRBJ2-7|TRBV6-6|NA
TGTGCCAGCAGTTTCCAGCGGGGGTCCGAGCAGTACTTC
CASSFQRGSEQYF
>NA|TRBJ2-7|TRBV21-1|once
TGTGCCAGCCTGCCTCGCGTGGGCGAGCAGTACTTC
CASLPRVGEQYF
>NA|TRBJ2-6|TRBV19|NA
TGTGCCAGTAACCTGGCAGGGGGGGACTCTGGGGCCAACGTCCTGACTTTC
CASNLAGGDSGANVLTF
>TRBD2|TRBJ2-7|TRBV27|NA
TGTGCCAGCAGTTGGGGTACGGGAGGGCCCTACGAGCAGTACTTC
CASSWGTGGPYEQYF
>NA|TRBJ1-5|TRBV29-1|NA
TGCAGCGTTCAGACGACAGGATATAGCAATCAGCCCCAGCATTTT
CSVQTTGYSNQPQHF
>NA|TRBJ1-4|TRBV6-5|NA
TGTGCCAGCAGTTATGGGGTCCTGGAAAAACTGTTTTTT
CASSYGVLEKLFF
>TRBD1|TRBJ1-5|TRBV28|many
TGTGCCAGCAGTGATACGGTGGGGTTTGACGGGACAGGGGTCGGTCAGCCCCAGCATTTT
CASSDTVGFDGTGVGQPQHF
>TRBD2|TRBJ2-1|TRBV13|NA
TGTGCCAGCAGCTTGGTTACTAGCGGACTCTCCTACAATGAGCAGTTCTTC
CASSLVTSGLSYNEQFF
>TRBD1|TRBJ2-7|TRBV28|NA
TGTGCCAGCCTAAGGGGGACAGGTCTCTACGAGCAGTACTTC
CASLRGTGLYEQYF
>NA|TRBJ2-3|TRBV6-6|few
TGTGCCAGCAATCGAGGGGTGACAGATACGCAGTATTTT
CASNRGVTDTQYF
>NA|TRBJ1-1|TRBV5-6|NA
TGTGCCAGCAGCTCCGTAGGGCTCAGCACTGAAGCTTTCTTT
CASSSVGLSTEAFF
>TRBD1|TRBJ2-6|TRBV5-4|NA
TGTGCCAGCAGCCATTCAGGGGGTTCTGGGGCCAACGTCCTGACTTTC
CASSHSGGSGANVLTF
>NA|TRBJ2-2|TRBV10-3|once
TGTGCCATCAGTGTCGGTCCCAACAGCCCATCGAACACCGGGGAGCTGTTTTTT
CAISVGPNSPSNTGELFF
>NA|TRBJ2-5|TRBV5-4|NA
TGTGCCAGCAGCTTTGGATGGGACAAAGAGACCCAGTACTTC
CASSFGWDKETQYF
>TRBD1|TRBJ1-1|TRBV2|NA
TGTGCCAGCAGACCGACAGGGGGCGATCCCACTGAAGCTTTCTTT
CASRPTGGDPTEAFF
>NA|TRBJ2-7|TRBV7-2|NA
TGTGCCAGCGGCATCCGCCATAGGGCCTCCTACGAGCAGTACTTC
CASGIRHRASYEQYF
>NA|TRBJ2-1|TRBV6-5|NA
TGTGCCAGCACTCTGGGACCTTTTTACAATGAGCAGTTCTTC
CASTLGPFYNEQFF
>NA|TRBJ1-6|TRBV5-1|NA
TGCGCCAGCAGCTTGGGGACAGTAAATTCACCCCTCCACTTT
CASSLGTVNSPLHF
>NA|TRBJ2-5|TRBV21-1|NA
TGTGCCAGCACCTACCACAGGCACCAAGAGACCCAGTACTTC
CASTYHRHQETQYF
>TRBD1|TRBJ1-2|TRBV7-8|few
TGTGCCAGCAGCTTAGCTCGGGGGACAGGACGTTATGGCTACACCTTC
CASSLARGTGRYGYTF
>TRBD2|TRBJ2-2|TRBV7-2|NA
TGTGCCAGCAGCTTTTTTAGCGTTGGGAGGGGTGACGGGGAGCTGTTTTTT
CASSFFSVGRGDGELFF
>NA|TRBJ2-2|TRBV18|NA
TGTGCCAGCTCACCAGCCCGAGGCGAAAGGGGCGGGGAGCTGTTTTTT
CASSPARGERGGELFF
>NA|TRBJ2-5|TRBV5-1|NA
TGCGCCAGCTCAAACAGTCCCCAAGAGACCCAGTACTTC
CASSNSPQETQYF
>NA|TRBJ2-2|TRBV4-2|NA
TGTGCCAGCAGCCAAGATGCCCGGGGATGGGCCGGGGAGCTGTTTTTT
CASSQDARGWAGELFF
>NA|TRBJ1-1|TRBV28|NA
TGTGCCAGCAGTTTACCCCGGGACGGGTACACTGAAGCTTTCTTT
CASSLPRDGYTEAFF
>NA|TRBJ2-3|TRBV9|NA
TGTGCCAGCAGCGTAGGGACCCGGGGCACAGATACGCAGTATTTT
CASSVGTRGTDTQYF
>TRBD2|TRBJ2-1|TRBV6-1|few
TGTGCCAGCAGTGTGTTGGCGGGAGGGAAGGAGGAGCAGTTCTTC
CASSVLAGGKEEQFF
>NA|TRBJ1-2|TRBV6-1|NA
TGTGCCAGCAGTGTTCGCGGCACGAGCAATGGCTACACCTTC
CASSVRGTSNGYTF
>NA|TRBJ2-3|TRBV7-6|NA
TGTGCCAGCAGCTTTTCTCAGGGTGTGGGCACAGATACGCAGTATTTT
CASSFSQGVGTDTQYF
>NA|TRBJ1-2|TRBV11-3|NA
TGTGCCAGCAGCTTACCTGGTGCTGCTGGCTACACCTTC
CASSLPGAAGYTF
>TRBD2|TRBJ2-3|TRBV7-3|NA
TGTGCCAGCAGCTTGCGGGAGGGAGATACGCAGTATTTT
CASSLREGDTQYF
>NA|TRBJ1-2|TRBV2|NA
TGTGCCAGCAGTGGGGTGGGGGCTGCGGACGGCTACACCTTC
CASSGVGAADGYTF
>TRBD2|TRBJ2-7|TRBV5-1|NA
TGCGCCAGCAGCTACGGACTAGCGGGACTGGAGCAGTACTTC
CASSYGLAGLEQYF